The 12 T cell receptor beta chains presented below share a single source sample, sequenced in a study of CD8 T cells in ankylosing spondylitis. In TCRdb, the 5' RACE reads were re-called with MiXCR into one record per CDR3 protein. The data hold about 360,000 distinct CDR3 sequences, with approximately 20% observed a single time. The specimen sequenced was blood, either unsorted or a sorted T cell fraction (not recorded which). Every receptor here comes from a male donor with ankylosing spondylitis or in good health (not recorded which).

The table lists this clonotype with a count of one. The junction does not match germline at one end; this may be a read error. The rearrangement joins TRBV5-5 to TRBJ2-7, with D tentatively TRBD1 (5 bases). The CDR3 spans 13 residues. Germline V gene sequence: CDR1 SGHKS, CDR2 YYEKEE (reference sequence). In DNA form, the CDR3 reads TGTGCCATGGGCCCCTGGGGCTCCTGCGAGCAGTACTTC. Translation: CAMGPWGSCEQYF.

The rearrangement links TRBV27 to TRBJ2-3; D is unclear. The CDR3 totals 14 residues. Looked up from germline, CDR1 is MNHEY and CDR2 is SMNVEV (reference sequence). Deletions cut 4 bases from V and 0 bases from J, with 8 bases between. CDR3 loop: CASSWTSSTDTQYF. The CDR3 DNA is TGTGCCAGCAGTTGGACCTCTAGCACAGATACGCAGTATTTT.

This chain links TRBV29-1 with TRBJ2-1; D may be TRBD1 (5 bases). Germline V lookup: CDR1 SQVTM, CDR2 ANQGSEA. The CDR3 is made up of 14 amino acids. Trimming stripped 8 bases from V and 3 bases from J, with 17 bases between. The CDR3 nucleotides read TGCAGCCTCGAACGGGTCAGGGACTACAATGAGCAGTTCTTC. This codes for CSLERVRDYNEQFF.

The chain employs TRBV7-3 and TRBJ2-1; 9 nucleotides agree with TRBD1. CDR1 is SGHTA and CDR2 is FQGTGA in the germline V gene. Trimming took 5 bases from V and 8 from J; bases not matched to a gene: 4. CDR3 length: 13 residues. The CDR3 here is CASSGTGLDEQFF. The CDR3 DNA sequence: TGTGCCAGCAGCGGGACAGGGCTCGATGAGCAGTTCTTC.

V usage is TRBV28 and J usage is TRBJ2-5; no clear D gene. CDR1 is MDHEN, CDR2 SYDVKM, per germline. V gave up 7 bases and J gave up 0 bases, with 12 bases separating them. CDR3 length: 14 residues. CDR3 region: CASNRRRYQETQYF. CDR3 bases: TGTGCCAGCAATAGGAGACGGTACCAAGAGACCCAGTACTTC.

This clonotype has just a few counts. The V and J genes are TRBV12-3 or TRBV12-4 and TRBJ1-6, with D maybe TRBD1 (5 bases). The CDR3 sequence is 14 residues long. Trimming pared 6 bases from V and 10 bases from J, leaving 16 bases between. CDR3 DNA sequence: TGTGCCAGCAGCCCCCCCGAGGGGAGATCACCCCTCCACTTT. It translates to CASSPPEGRSPLHF.

The V gene is TRBV7-2, the J gene TRBJ2-1; 7 bases are shared with TRBD2. V shed 0 bases and J 7 bases; nucleotides not matched to a gene: 0. The CDR3 loop spans 13 amino acids. Germline CDR1 is SGHTA and CDR2 is FQGNSA. CDR3 bases: TGTGCCAGCAGCTTAGCGCGGGGGAATGAGCAGTTCTTC. Translating it yields CASSLARGNEQFF. The whole variable domain, filled in from reference TRBV7-2 and TRBJ2-1, reads GAGVSQSPSNKVTEKGKDVELRCDPISGHTALYWYRQSLGQGLEFLIYFQGNSAPDKSGLPSDRFSAERTGGSVSTLTIQRTQQEDSAVYLCASSLARGNEQFFGPGTRLTVL.

The chain is built from TRBV13 and TRBJ2-5; D unresolved. The CDR3 totals 14 residues. CDR1 and CDR2 (germline): PRHDT, FYEKMQ (reference sequence). Trimming pared 1 base from V and 1 base from J, leaving 7 bases between. CDR3 bases: TGTGCCAGCAGCTTAGCTGCGGTCCAAGAGACCCAGTACTTC. The encoded protein is CASSLAAVQETQYF.

This chain links TRBV30 with TRBJ2-7; TRBD1 agrees at 7 bases. CDR3 length: 12 amino acids. CDR1 GTSNPN and CDR2 SVGIG come from the germline V gene (reference sequence). CDR3 sequence: CAYRDRYYEQYF. In DNA form, the CDR3 reads TGTGCTTACCGGGACAGATATTACGAGCAGTACTTC.

In this sample, this clonotype turned up a few times. This sequence joins TRBV20-1 and TRBJ2-2; TRBD2 matches at 12 bases. Trimming at V came to 5 bases and at J to 4 bases, leaving 5 bases not matched to a gene. Germline V gene data show CDR1 as DFQATT and CDR2 as SNEGSKA (reference sequence). The CDR3 covers 15 residues. The CDR3: CSADLAGGPTGELFF. CDR3 DNA sequence: TGCAGTGCTGACCTAGCGGGGGGGCCCACCGGGGAGCTGTTTTTT.

This clonotype was counted a few times. The CDR3 sequence: CASSPRGTANTGELFF. The CDR3 DNA reads TGTGCCAGCAGCCCTCGAGGGACAGCGAACACCGGGGAGCTGTTTTTT. V usage is TRBV9 and J usage is TRBJ2-2, with TRBD1 matching over 7 bases. The CDR3 totals 16 residues. J gave up 0 bases and V 4 bases, and 6 bases lay outside the gene matches. Germline lookup yields CDR1 SGDLS and CDR2 YYNGEE.

This clonotype was observed a few times. CDR3 amino acids: CATSTGTGDSPLHF. Here the CDR3 DNA reads TGTGCCACCAGCACTGGGACAGGTGACTCACCCCTCCACTTT. The gene calls are TRBV15 and TRBJ1-6; TRBD1 matches 8 bases. After removal of 4 bases from V and 10 bases from J, the junction contained 6 bases not matched to a gene. The germline CDR1 and CDR2 sequences are LNHNV and YYDKDF (reference sequence). The CDR3 runs to 14 residues.